The 14 T cell receptor beta chains below all came from one sample that was sequenced in a study of human T cells and chemical hapten exposure (dated by TCRdb to about 2021). Libraries were prepared through RACE. Sequencing took place on a NextSeq 500. In-frame beta chains were kept once TCRdb had trimmed the public reads at Q25 with fastp and called clones with MiXCR. Merged by CDR3 protein, the rows form single entries marked with the most common genes and DNA. Counted in this sample were 150,000 or so distinct CDR3 sequences; 14% of them appeared once. The biggest ten clones account for about 1.7% of the sample. Interpreted using the paper, the time point label stands for: patch test 1, 2 weeks after DPC sensitization. Sample treatment or condition, as interpreted from the label and publication: therapeutic diphenylcyclopropenone sensitization with weekly scalp DPC. The sequencing here drew on whole blood, taken in connection with sensitization to the hapten diphenylcyclopropenone (DPC). Receptors were obtained from a woman aged 25 to 39 with alopecia areata. Some clones in this sample may be carry-over from other donors' samples.

The chain is built from TRBV5-4 and TRBJ2-7; D unresolved. Trimming left V 2 bases short and J 3 bases short, with 6 bases between. CDR1 is SGHNT and CDR2 is YYREEE in the germline V gene (reference sequence). The CDR3 covers 12 residues. CDR3 nucleotide sequence: TGTGCCAGCAGCTTAAAGGACTACGAGCAGTACTTC. Translation gives CASSLKDYEQYF.

The rearrangement joins TRBV11-2 to TRBJ2-5, with TRBD2 matching over 15 bases. Germline V gene sequence: CDR1 SGHAT, CDR2 FQNNGV. V trimming: 5 bases; J trimming: 2 bases; junction bases outside the gene matches: 9. The CDR3 has 18 amino acids. CDR3 nucleotide sequence: TGTGCCAGCAGCCCCGGACTAGCGGGAGGGAAGGCACAAGAGACCCAGTACTTC. This translates into CASSPGLAGGKAQETQYF. The entire variable domain, with the rest obtained from reference TRBV11-2 and TRBJ2-5, is as follows: EAGVAQSPRYKIIEKRQSVAFWCNPISGHATLYWYQQILGQGPKLLIQFQNNGVVDDSQLPKDRFSAERLKGVDSTLKIQPAKLEDSAVYLCASSPGLAGGKAQETQYFGPGTRLLVL.

The sample holds many counts of this clonotype. V gene TRBV29-1 combines with J gene TRBJ2-7; TRBD1 agrees at 10 bases. The CDR3 spans 13 residues. CDR1 is SQVTM and CDR2 is ANQGSEA in the germline V gene. J lost 5 bases, V lost 6 bases, and 7 bases had no gene match. The CDR3 DNA reads as TGCAGCGTCTACCGGGACAGGGGCCACGAGCAGTACTTC. This sequence encodes CSVYRDRGHEQYF.

Written as DNA, the CDR3 is TGCAGTGCTAGAGGGGCCAGGGGGGATCAGCCCCAGCATTTT. Its translation: CSARGARGDQPQHF. V usage is TRBV20-1 and J usage is TRBJ1-5; 7 bases map to TRBD1. V lost 1 base to trimming and J lost 5 bases; unmatched junction nucleotides: 5. Germline V CDR1 and CDR2: DFQATT, SNEGSKA (reference sequence). CDR3 length: 14 residues.

This clonotype was observed a handful of times. This sequence joins TRBV28 and TRBJ1-6; D is ambiguous. The V gene's germline CDR1 is MDHEN and CDR2 SYDVKM. The CDR3 has 13 amino acids. Trimming removed 6 bases from V and 6 bases from J, with 9 bases in between. The CDR3, as DNA: TGTGCCAGCAGATCAGTTAGTAATTCACCCCTCCACTTT. It yields the protein CASRSVSNSPLHF.

The chain uses TRBV28 and TRBJ2-7, with a tentative D call TRBD2 (6 bases). Trimming left V 8 bases short and J 3 bases short, with 11 bases between. Looked up from germline, CDR1 is MDHEN and CDR2 is SYDVKM. CDR3 length: 12 amino acids. The CDR3 is CASERRGYEQYF. The CDR3 nucleotides are TGTGCCAGCGAGCGGCGGGGCTACGAGCAGTACTTC. The whole variable domain, remainder taken from reference TRBV28 and TRBJ2-7, is DVKVTQSSRYLVKRTGEKVFLECVQDMDHENMFWYRQDPGLGLRLIYFSYDVKMKEKGDIPEGYSVSREKKERFSLILESASTNQTSMYLCASERRGYEQYFGPGTRLTVT.

This chain links TRBV7-2 with TRBJ1-5; no definite D call. The germline gives CDR1 SGHTA, CDR2 FQGNSA. The ends were cut back, 3 bases at V and 2 bases at J, with 5 bases in the middle. The CDR3 consists of 13 residues. The CDR3: CASSFAGNQPQHF. In nucleotides, the CDR3 is TGTGCCAGCAGCTTCGCCGGCAATCAGCCCCAGCATTTT. The entire variable domain, with the rest obtained from reference TRBV7-2 and TRBJ1-5, is as follows: GAGVSQSPSNKVTEKGKDVELRCDPISGHTALYWYRQSLGQGLEFLIYFQGNSAPDKSGLPSDRFSAERTGGSVSTLTIQRTQQEDSAVYLCASSFAGNQPQHFGDGTRLSIL.

There are many counts of this clonotype. This chain links TRBV25-1 with TRBJ2-7, with 8 bases identical to TRBD1. J gave up 5 bases and V 6 bases, and 12 bases lay outside the gene matches. This CDR3 contains 15 residues. The V gene's germline CDR1 is MGHDK and CDR2 SYGVNS. This CDR3 is CASSPASGGHDEQYF. DNA for the CDR3: TGTGCCAGCAGCCCCGCCTCAGGGGGCCACGACGAGCAGTACTTC.

The gene calls are TRBV3-1 and TRBJ2-5; 9 nucleotides agree with TRBD2. The ends lost 6 bases at V and 4 bases at J; junction bases unmatched: 9. Per germline, CDR1 LGHDT and CDR2 YNNKEL (reference sequence). The CDR3 is made up of 15 amino acids. The CDR3 nucleotides are TGTGCCAGCAGTCCCAGCGCGGGAGGGGCAGAGACCCAGTACTTC. It encodes CASSPSAGGAETQYF.

This clonotype was observed many times. The rearrangement links TRBV5-1 to TRBJ2-3; perhaps TRBD1 as D (6 bases). Per germline, CDR1 SGHRS and CDR2 YFSETQ. The CDR3 extends over 15 amino acids. Trimming removed 1 base at V and 1 base at J, with 10 bases between. This CDR3 is CASSLSGVGTDTQYF. In nucleotides, the CDR3 is TGCGCCAGCAGCTTGTCAGGGGTTGGCACAGATACGCAGTATTTT.

This clonotype has only a few counts. The chain carries TRBV28 and TRBJ1-5, with D perhaps TRBD1 (6 bases). The CDR3 is made up of 15 amino acids. The V end was cut by 5 bases, the J end by 11 bases, with 22 bases between. Per the germline V gene, CDR1 is MDHEN and CDR2 is SYDVKM. CDR3 in amino acids: CASSPGGQGLQTQHF. The CDR3 coding sequence is TGTGCCAGCAGTCCCGGCGGGCAGGGGCTTCAAACCCAGCATTTT.

The chain combines TRBV20-1 with TRBJ2-2; D is perhaps TRBD1 or TRBD2 (5 bases each). CDR1 is DFQATT, CDR2 SNEGSKA, per germline (reference sequence). Between the trimmed V and J ends, which lost 5 bases and 2 bases, there was a span of 12 bases. This CDR3 comprises 14 residues. The CDR3 sequence is CSAFRDLNTGELFF. Written as DNA, the CDR3 is TGCAGTGCTTTCCGGGACCTCAACACCGGGGAGCTGTTTTTT.

This chain connects TRBV19 to TRBJ1-5, with D perhaps TRBD1 (6 bases). The CDR3 has 15 amino acids. Germline CDR1 LNHDA, CDR2 SQIVND (reference sequence). Trimming pared 7 bases from V and 0 bases from J, leaving 13 bases between. The CDR3 here is CASKRQEHSNQPQHF. CDR3 in DNA: TGTGCCAGTAAACGACAGGAACATAGCAATCAGCCCCAGCATTTT.

The chain joins TRBV3-1 to TRBJ1-2, with D uncertain. Germline lookup yields CDR1 LGHDT and CDR2 YNNKEL (reference sequence). Trimming stripped 1 base from V and 7 bases from J, with 4 bases between. The CDR3 length is 11 residues. The CDR3 nucleotides read TGTGCCAGCAGCCAAGGGAGTGGCTACACCTTC. Translation gives CASSQGSGYTF.